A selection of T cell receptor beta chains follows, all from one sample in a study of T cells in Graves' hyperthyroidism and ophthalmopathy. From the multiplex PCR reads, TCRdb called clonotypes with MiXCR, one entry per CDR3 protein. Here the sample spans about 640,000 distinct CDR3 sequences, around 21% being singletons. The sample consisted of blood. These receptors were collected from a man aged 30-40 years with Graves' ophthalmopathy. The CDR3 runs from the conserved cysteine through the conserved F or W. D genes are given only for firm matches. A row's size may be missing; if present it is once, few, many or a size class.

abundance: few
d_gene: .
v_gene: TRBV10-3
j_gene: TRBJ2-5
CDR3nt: TGTGCCATCAGGCCGGGAATCCAAGAGACCCAGTACTTC
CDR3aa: CAIRPGIQETQYF

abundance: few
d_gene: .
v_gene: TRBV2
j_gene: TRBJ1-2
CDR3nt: TGTGCCAGCAGTGAGGCGGCCGCTACTAACTATGGCTACACCTTC
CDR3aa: CASSEAAATNYGYTF

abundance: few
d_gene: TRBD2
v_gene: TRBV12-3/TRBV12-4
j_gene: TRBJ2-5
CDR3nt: TGTGCCAGCAGTCGTGCTAAGCGGGAGGAAGAGACCCAGTACTTC
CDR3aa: CASSRAKREEETQYF

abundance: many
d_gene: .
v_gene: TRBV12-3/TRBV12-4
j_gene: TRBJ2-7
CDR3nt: TGTGCCAGCAGTTTCGTATCGGTTGGAGGGGGAGACGAGCAGTACTTC
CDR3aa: CASSFVSVGGGDEQYF

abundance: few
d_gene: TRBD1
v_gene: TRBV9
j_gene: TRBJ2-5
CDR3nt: TGTGCCAGCAGCGTAGTCCAGGGGGAAGGGGAGACCCAGTACTTC
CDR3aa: CASSVVQGEGETQYF

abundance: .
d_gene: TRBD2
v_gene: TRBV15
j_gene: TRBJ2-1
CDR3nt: TGTGCCACCAGCGAGAAGCGGGAGGGCTACAATGAGCAGTTCTTC
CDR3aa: CATSEKREGYNEQFF

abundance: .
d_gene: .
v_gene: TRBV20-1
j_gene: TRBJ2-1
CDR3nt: TGCAGTGCTAGCCTTCTAGCGTCCAATGAGCAGTTCTTC
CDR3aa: CSASLLASNEQFF

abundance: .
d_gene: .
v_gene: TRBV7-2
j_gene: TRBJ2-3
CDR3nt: TGTGCCAGCGCACCTTTATCGGCGGTGTCCACAGATACGCAGTATTTT
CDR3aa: CASAPLSAVSTDTQYF

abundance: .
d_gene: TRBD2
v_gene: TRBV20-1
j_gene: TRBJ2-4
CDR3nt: TGCAGTGCTAGTATGTCCGCGGGGGGGACCAAAAACATTCAGTACTTC
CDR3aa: CSASMSAGGTKNIQYF

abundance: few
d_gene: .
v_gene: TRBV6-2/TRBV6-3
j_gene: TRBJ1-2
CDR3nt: TGTGCCAGCAGTTCCCACCAGGGGACCCATGGCTACACCTTC
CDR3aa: CASSSHQGTHGYTF

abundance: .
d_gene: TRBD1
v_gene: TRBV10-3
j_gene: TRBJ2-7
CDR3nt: TGTGCCATCAGTGAGTCATTCCAGGGGGCGAGCGAGCAGTACTTC
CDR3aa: CAISESFQGASEQYF

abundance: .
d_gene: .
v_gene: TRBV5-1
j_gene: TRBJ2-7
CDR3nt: TGCGCCAGCAGCAAAGACCCTTCGGGAGAGCAGTACTTC
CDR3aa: CASSKDPSGEQYF

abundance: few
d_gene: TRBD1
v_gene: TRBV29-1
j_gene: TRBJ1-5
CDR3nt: TGCAGCGTTAGGGGACAGGGGAATCAGCCCCAGCATTTT
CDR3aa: CSVRGQGNQPQHF

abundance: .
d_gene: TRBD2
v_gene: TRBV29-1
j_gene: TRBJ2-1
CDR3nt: TGCAGCGTTGAGGTGCTAGCGGGAGGGTATAGGTTGCAGTTCTTC
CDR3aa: CSVEVLAGGYRLQFF

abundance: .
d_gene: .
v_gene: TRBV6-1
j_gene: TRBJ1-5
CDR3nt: TGTGCCAGCAGTGAGACGGAGGGCAATCAGCCCCAGCATTTT
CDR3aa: CASSETEGNQPQHF

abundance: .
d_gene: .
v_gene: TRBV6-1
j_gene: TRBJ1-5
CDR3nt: TGTGCCAGCAGTGAAGCGCTTATTAAGGGAGGCAATCAGCCCCAGCATTTT
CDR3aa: CASSEALIKGGNQPQHF

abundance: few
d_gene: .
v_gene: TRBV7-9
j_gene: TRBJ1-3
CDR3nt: TGTGCCAGCAGCTTACTCGGGGGCCGGGATTCTGGAAACACCATATATTTT
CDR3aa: CASSLLGGRDSGNTIYF

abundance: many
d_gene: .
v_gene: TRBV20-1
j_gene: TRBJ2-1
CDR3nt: TGCAGTGCTAGAGCGGCAGCGAGGGCCTACAATGAGCAGTTCTTC
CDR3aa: CSARAAARAYNEQFF

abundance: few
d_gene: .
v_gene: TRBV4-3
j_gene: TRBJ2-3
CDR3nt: TGCGCCAGCAGCCAAGGTAGCGCGCAGTATTTT
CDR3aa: CASSQGSAQYF

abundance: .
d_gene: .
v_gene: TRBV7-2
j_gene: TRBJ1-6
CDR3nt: TGTGCCAGCACGGGCTCCTATAATTCACCCCTCCACTTT
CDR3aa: CASTGSYNSPLHF

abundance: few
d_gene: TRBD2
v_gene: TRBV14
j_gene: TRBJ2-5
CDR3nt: TGTGCCAGCAGCTACGGGACTAGCGGGATCGGGACCCAGTACTTC
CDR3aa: CASSYGTSGIGTQYF

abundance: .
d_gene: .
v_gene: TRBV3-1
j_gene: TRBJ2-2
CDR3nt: TGTGCCAGCAGCCAACGTCTAGCATCCGGGGAGCTGTTTTTT
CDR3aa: CASSQRLASGELFF

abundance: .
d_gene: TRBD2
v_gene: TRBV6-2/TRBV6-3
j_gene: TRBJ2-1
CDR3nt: TGTGCCAGCAGTTACGTTCACGGGGGGCCTGGACTAGCGGGGAACAATGAGCAGTTCTTC
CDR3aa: CASSYVHGGPGLAGNNEQFF

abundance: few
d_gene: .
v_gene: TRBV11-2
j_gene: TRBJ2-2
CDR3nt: TGTGCCAGCAGCTTAGACACGGTCACCGGGGAGCTGTTTTTT
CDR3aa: CASSLDTVTGELFF

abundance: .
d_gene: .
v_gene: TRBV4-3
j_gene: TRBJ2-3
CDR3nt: TGCGCCAGCAGCCAAGAGATCGGCTCAGATACGCAGTATTTT
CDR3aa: CASSQEIGSDTQYF

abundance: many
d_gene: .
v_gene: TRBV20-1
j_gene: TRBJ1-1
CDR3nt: TGCAGTGCTAAAGTCAGGGGATTGAACACTGAAGCTTTCTTT
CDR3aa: CSAKVRGLNTEAFF

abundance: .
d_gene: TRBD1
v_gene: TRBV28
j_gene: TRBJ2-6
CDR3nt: TGTGCCAGCGGGGACAGGGGATTCGCCTCTGGGGCCAACGTCCTGACTTTC
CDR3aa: CASGDRGFASGANVLTF

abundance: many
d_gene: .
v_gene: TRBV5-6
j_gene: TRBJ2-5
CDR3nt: TGTGCCAGCAGCGTGACATTAGAAGAGACCCAGTACTTC
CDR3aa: CASSVTLEETQYF

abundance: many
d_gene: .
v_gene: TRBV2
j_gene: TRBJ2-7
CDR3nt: TGTGCCAGCAGTGTGTCCAGAGAGCACTACGAGCAGTACTTC
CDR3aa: CASSVSREHYEQYF

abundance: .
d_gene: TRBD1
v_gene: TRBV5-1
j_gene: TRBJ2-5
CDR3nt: TGCGCCAGCAGCTTGGTTCCGACAGGGGTCCAAGAGACCCAGTACTTC
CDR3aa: CASSLVPTGVQETQYF

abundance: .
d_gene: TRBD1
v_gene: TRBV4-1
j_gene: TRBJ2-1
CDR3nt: TGCGCCAGCAGCCAAGATTGGCGACAGGGCTCCTACAATGAGCAGTTCTTC
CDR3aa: CASSQDWRQGSYNEQFF

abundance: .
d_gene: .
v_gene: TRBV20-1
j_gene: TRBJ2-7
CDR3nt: TGCAGTGCCAAAACCCACGGTGGGAGTAGGTCTTACGAGCAGTACTTC
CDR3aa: CSAKTHGGSRSYEQYF

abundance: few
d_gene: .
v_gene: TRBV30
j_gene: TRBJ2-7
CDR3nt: TGTGCCTGGACCACTACGGGGCCCCCTACTAGCAGCGACGAGCAGTACTTC
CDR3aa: CAWTTTGPPTSSDEQYF

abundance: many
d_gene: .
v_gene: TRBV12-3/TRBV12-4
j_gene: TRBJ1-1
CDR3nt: TGTGCCAGCAGTCCCGGGGTGGTTCCCCTGGAGGACACTGAAGCTTTCTTT
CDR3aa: CASSPGVVPLEDTEAFF

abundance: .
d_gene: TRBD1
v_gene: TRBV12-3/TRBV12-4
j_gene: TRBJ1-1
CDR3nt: TGTGCCAGCAGCACCGGGACAGGGGAGGAAGCTTTCTTT
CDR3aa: CASSTGTGEEAFF

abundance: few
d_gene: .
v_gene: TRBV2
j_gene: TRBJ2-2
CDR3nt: TGTGCCAGCAACCGTGGAAGAAATGCCGGGGAGCTGTTTTTT
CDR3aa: CASNRGRNAGELFF

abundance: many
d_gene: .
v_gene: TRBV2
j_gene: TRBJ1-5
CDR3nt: TGTGCCAGCAGTCGGGACGGGTATAGCAATCAGCCCCAGCATTTT
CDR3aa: CASSRDGYSNQPQHF

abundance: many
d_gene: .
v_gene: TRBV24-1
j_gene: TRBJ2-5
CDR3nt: TGTGCCACCAGTGAACTCCGGGACAACCAAGAGACCCAGTACTTC
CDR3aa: CATSELRDNQETQYF

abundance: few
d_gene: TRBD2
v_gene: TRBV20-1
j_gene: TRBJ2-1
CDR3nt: TGCAGCCAGACTAGCGGAACCTACAATGAGCAGTTCTTC
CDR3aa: CSQTSGTYNEQFF

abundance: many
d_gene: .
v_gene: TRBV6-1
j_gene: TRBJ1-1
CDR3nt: TGTGCCAGCAGTGCTAGGACAGTCAGGAACACTGAAGCTTTCTTT
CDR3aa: CASSARTVRNTEAFF

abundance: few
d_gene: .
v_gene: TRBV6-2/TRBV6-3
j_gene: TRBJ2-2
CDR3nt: TGTGCCAGCAGTTACTCATTCTGGGAAAACACCGGGGAGCTGTTTTTT
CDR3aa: CASSYSFWENTGELFF